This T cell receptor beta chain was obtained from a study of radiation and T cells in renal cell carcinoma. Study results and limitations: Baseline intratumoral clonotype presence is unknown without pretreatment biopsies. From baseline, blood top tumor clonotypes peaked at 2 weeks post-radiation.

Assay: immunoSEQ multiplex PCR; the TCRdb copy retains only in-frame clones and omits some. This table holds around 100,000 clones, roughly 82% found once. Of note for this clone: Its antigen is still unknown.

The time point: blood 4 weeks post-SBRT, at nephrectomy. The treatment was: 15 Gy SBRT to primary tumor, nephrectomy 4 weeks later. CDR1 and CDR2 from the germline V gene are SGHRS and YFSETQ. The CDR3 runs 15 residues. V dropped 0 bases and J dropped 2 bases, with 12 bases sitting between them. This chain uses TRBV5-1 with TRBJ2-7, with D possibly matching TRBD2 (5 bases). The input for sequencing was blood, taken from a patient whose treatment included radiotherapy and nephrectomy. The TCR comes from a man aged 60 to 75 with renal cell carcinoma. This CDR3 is CASSLVGGYTYEQYF. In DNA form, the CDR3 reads TGCGCCAGCAGCTTGGTGGGCGGGTATACCTACGAGCAGTACTTC.